The 23 T cell receptor beta chains below were found in one sample sequenced in a study of cytomegalovirus exposure and HLA in healthy donors. The data were produced by immunoSEQ multiplex PCR, yet TCRdb's version contains in-frame clones alone and is incomplete. Among some 120,000 clones, about nine tenths were seen once, and the ten largest hold about 2%. The sequenced material came from PBMCs. All receptors derive from a woman aged 18-29 years in good health and CMV-seronegative.

The CDR3 coding sequence is TGTGCCAGCAACTATAATCCGAGGGATACGCAGTATTTT. Its translation: CASNYNPRDTQYF. V gene TRBV11-2 combines with J gene TRBJ2-3; no reliable D call. The CDR3 contains 13 residues. The V end lost 7 bases, the J end lost 6 bases, and 14 bases lay between the germline ends. Germline V gene lookup returns CDR1 SGHAT and CDR2 FQNNGV.

The CDR3 sequence is CASSSGVADEQFF. CDR3 coding DNA: TGCGCCAGCAGCTCCGGGGTGGCGGATGAGCAGTTCTTC. This rearrangement joins TRBV5-1 to TRBJ2-1, with a weak D call TRBD2 (5 bases). Germline V gene data show CDR1 as SGHRS and CDR2 as YFSETQ. The CDR3 is 13 residues long. Trimming pared 3 bases from V and 8 bases from J, leaving 12 bases between. Together with reference TRBV5-1 and TRBJ2-1, the CDR3 gives the full variable domain: KAGVTQTPRYLIKTRGQQVTLSCSPISGHRSVSWYQQTPGQGLQFLFEYFSETQRNKGNFPGRFSGRQFSNSRSEMNVSTLELGDSALYLCASSSGVADEQFFGPGTRLTVL.

This clone was counted between two and nine times. The V call is TRBV20-1, the J call TRBJ2-5; unclear D gene. The germline V gene encodes CDR1 DFQATT and CDR2 SNEGSKA (reference sequence). The CDR3 is made up of 11 amino acids. Trimming left V 2 bases short and J 5 bases short, with 6 bases between. CDR3 sequence reads: CSARIAETQYF. The CDR3 DNA sequence: TGCAGTGCTAGAATCGCGGAGACCCAGTACTTC.

This clone has more than one count but fewer than ten. The rearrangement uses TRBV6-1 and TRBJ1-2; 8 bases fit TRBD1. V trimming: 7 bases; J trimming: 4 bases; junction bases outside the gene matches: 8. The germline gives CDR1 MNHNS, CDR2 SASEGT. The CDR3 loop spans 14 amino acids. The CDR3 is CASTVDRATYGYTF. CDR3 DNA: TGTGCCAGCACGGTGGACAGGGCTACCTATGGCTACACCTTC.

The chain is built from TRBV11-2 and TRBJ2-1; no clear D gene. Trimming took 2 bases from V and 7 from J, leaving 15 bases between them. The CDR3 runs to 15 residues. Germline values: CDR1 SGHAT, CDR2 FQNNGV. The CDR3 bases are TGTGCCAGCAGCTTAAGTGTAGAGATCCTAAATGAGCAGTTCTTC. Residues: CASSLSVEILNEQFF.

J is TRBJ2-1 and V is TRBV10-1; 8 bases match TRBD2. J was trimmed by 6 bases and V by 0 bases; bases with no gene match: 1. In germline, CDR1 is WNHNN, CDR2 SYGVQD (reference sequence). The CDR3 is 14 residues long. CDR3 nucleotide sequence: TGCGCCAGCAGTGAGTCCCTAGCGGGCAATGAGCAGTTCTTC. Residues: CASSESLAGNEQFF.

The chain's CDR3 is CASSLNTNEKLFF. CDR3 bases: TGTGCCAGCAGCTTAAACACAAATGAAAAACTGTTTTTT. The chain employs TRBV7-9 and TRBJ1-4; no definite D call. Trimming took off 2 bases at V and 5 bases at J, with 6 bases between the two ends. This CDR3 region has 13 residues. CDR1 and CDR2 from the germline V gene are SEHNR and FQNEAQ (reference sequence).

The V gene is TRBV5-4, the J gene TRBJ2-1, with TRBD2 matching 12 bases. The CDR3 totals 16 residues. V gave up 4 bases and J gave up 7 bases; unmatched junction bases: 9. The germline CDR1 and CDR2 sequences are SGHNT and YYREEE (reference sequence). This CDR3 reads CASSTQTSGSQNEQFF. The CDR3 DNA follows: TGTGCCAGCAGCACCCAGACTAGCGGGAGCCAGAATGAGCAGTTCTTC. Full variable domain (missing parts from reference TRBV5-4 and TRBJ2-1): ETGVTQSPTHLIKTRGQQVTLRCSSQSGHNTVSWYQQALGQGPQFIFQYYREEENGRGNFPPRFSGLQFPNYSSELNVNALELDDSALYLCASSTQTSGSQNEQFFGPGTRLTVL.

The rearrangement joins TRBV14 to TRBJ2-1; 8 nucleotides agree with TRBD2. Germline V gene lookup returns CDR1 SGHDN and CDR2 FVKESK. The CDR3 spans 15 residues. The V and J ends lost 6 bases and 2 bases, in that order; junction bases with no gene match: 6. The chain's CDR3 is CASSPSGSPYNEQFF. CDR3 sequence (DNA): TGTGCCAGCAGTCCGAGCGGGAGCCCCTACAATGAGCAGTTCTTC.

This sequence joins TRBV11-3 and TRBJ1-3; D is unclear. V dropped 4 bases and J dropped 0 bases, with 10 bases sitting between them. The germline V gene has CDR1 SGHNT and CDR2 YENEEA. The CDR3 covers 15 residues. CDR3 coding DNA: TGTGCCAGCAGCTCCGGACTGCTCTCTGGAAACACCATATATTTT. Protein: CASSSGLLSGNTIYF.

This chain joins TRBV7-2 and TRBJ2-3, with D possibly TRBD2 on 6 matching bases. Germline V gives CDR1 SGHTA, CDR2 FQGNSA. The V end was cut by 3 bases, the J end by 9 bases, with 10 bases between. The CDR3 spans 12 residues. This CDR3 is CASSFPGSTQYF. For the CDR3, the DNA is TGTGCCAGCAGCTTCCCCGGGAGCACGCAGTATTTT.

The chain has TRBV9 and TRBJ2-2; 9 bases line up with TRBD2. The CDR3 runs 19 residues. Germline V gene sequence: CDR1 SGDLS, CDR2 YYNGEE. The V segment lost 4 bases and the J segment 3 bases; nucleotides outside the gene matches: 16. DNA of the CDR3: TGTGCCAGCAGCCCCCGAGGACTAGCGACCTCAGGGGACACCGGGGAGCTGTTTTTT. This sequence encodes CASSPRGLATSGDTGELFF.

This chain links TRBV7-6 with TRBJ2-3; TRBD2 matches 10 bases. The V gene's germline CDR1 is SGHVS and CDR2 FNYEAQ. V lost 6 bases, J lost 4 bases, and 7 bases stayed unmatched. This CDR3 contains 15 residues. The CDR3 loop is CASREGAGGPDTQYF. CDR3 DNA: TGTGCCAGCAGGGAGGGAGCGGGAGGGCCAGATACGCAGTATTTT.

This sequence joins TRBV12-5 and TRBJ2-5; D unclear. Trimming cost V 1 base and J 5 bases, with 14 bases left between them. This CDR3 region has 15 residues. CDR1 is LGHNT, CDR2 FRNRAP, per germline. CDR3 nucleotides: TGTGCTAGTGGTTTGGGTGTCACCCTCGGGGAGACCCAGTACTTC. Protein sequence: CASGLGVTLGETQYF.

This clone has just one count. The rearrangement links TRBV19 to TRBJ1-5, with a tentative D call TRBD1 (5 bases). Germline V gene data show CDR1 as LNHDA and CDR2 as SQIVND (reference sequence). Trimming left V 3 bases short and J 4 bases short, with 13 bases between. CDR3 length: 15 amino acids. The CDR3 loop is CASSIGAGGNQPQHF. CDR3 bases: TGTGCCAGTAGTATCGGGGCGGGGGGAAATCAGCCCCAGCATTTT. Drawing the rest from reference TRBV19 and TRBJ1-5, the complete variable domain is DGGITQSPKYLFRKEGQNVTLSCEQNLNHDAMYWYRQDPGQGLRLIYYSQIVNDFQKGDIAEGYSVSREKKESFPLTVTSAQKNPTAFYLCASSIGAGGNQPQHFGDGTRLSIL.

This clone showed up just a few times. V usage is TRBV4-2 and J usage is TRBJ2-2; weak D call: TRBD1 (5 bases). V lost 1 base and J 0 bases, leaving 9 bases between the germline ends. In germline, CDR1 is LGHNA, CDR2 YNFKEQ. This CDR3 is 16 amino acids long. CDR3 residues: CASSQVVRANTGELFF. The CDR3 DNA sequence: TGTGCCAGCAGCCAAGTGGTCAGGGCGAACACCGGGGAGCTGTTTTTT.

Turning to this clone: A much larger clone sits a single nucleotide away, making a read error possible. This sequence joins TRBV9 and TRBJ2-1; 8 nucleotides align to TRBD2. The CDR3 runs to 16 residues. CDR1 is SGDLS and CDR2 is YYNGEE in the germline V gene. J gave up 7 bases and V 6 bases, and 15 bases lay outside the gene matches. The CDR3 region has the DNA TGTGCCAGCAACGCCCGGACTAGCTTGGTAAGGAATGAGCAGTTCTTC. As protein: CASNARTSLVRNEQFF.

The chain uses TRBV11-3 and TRBJ2-5; TRBD1 aligns across 10 bases. The V gene end was trimmed by 3 bases and the J gene end by 3 bases; junction bases not matched to a gene: 7. Germline loops: CDR1 SGHNT, CDR2 YENEEA. The length of the CDR3 is 16 residues. Written as DNA, the CDR3 is TGTGCCAGCAGCTTCCGGACAGGGGGTAGGGAAGAGACCCAGTACTTC. Translated: CASSFRTGGREETQYF.

The rearrangement links TRBV7-9 to TRBJ2-1; a possible D gene is TRBD2 (5 bases). The V gene's germline CDR1 is SEHNR and CDR2 FQNEAQ (reference sequence). The V end was cut by 5 bases, the J end by 4 bases, with 18 bases between. The CDR3 is 16 amino acids. Here the CDR3 reads CASSPPAGLEYNEQFF. CDR3 nucleotides: TGTGCCAGCAGCCCACCCGCGGGTCTAGAGTACAATGAGCAGTTCTTC.

This chain uses TRBV2 with TRBJ1-5; no firm D call. The CDR3 covers 15 residues. Trimming cost V 3 bases and J 1 base, with 10 bases left between them. Germline V gives CDR1 SNHLY, CDR2 FYNNEI. CDR3 sequence reads: CASSEERKSNQPQHF. The CDR3 nucleotides read TGTGCCAGCAGTGAGGAGAGAAAGAGCAATCAGCCCCAGCATTTT.

This clone is a singleton in its sample. The chain's CDR3 is CASSLDSTGNTEAFF. CDR3 nucleotide sequence: TGTGCCAGCAGCCTGGACAGCACCGGGAACACTGAAGCTTTCTTT. This rearrangement joins TRBV5-6 to TRBJ1-1, with D perhaps matching TRBD1 (6 bases). CDR3 length: 15 residues. The germline V gene encodes CDR1 SGHDT and CDR2 YYEEEE. V was pared by 4 bases and J by 1 base, with 14 bases between. The whole variable domain, filled in from reference TRBV5-6 and TRBJ1-1, reads DAGVTQSPTHLIKTRGQQVTLRCSPKSGHDTVSWYQQALGQGPQFIFQYYEEEERQRGNFPDRFSGHQFPNYSSELNVNALLLGDSALYLCASSLDSTGNTEAFFGQGTRLTVV.

J is TRBJ2-2 and V is TRBV18, with 8 bases matching TRBD1. The CDR3 has 16 residues. Germline CDR1 KGHSH, CDR2 LQKENI. V lost 3 bases and J lost 1; bases outside the gene matches: 4. The CDR3 loop reads CASSPYGQGNTGELFF. In DNA form, the CDR3 reads TGTGCCAGCTCACCGTACGGACAGGGGAACACCGGGGAGCTGTTTTTT.

This chain links TRBV18 with TRBJ2-7; the match to TRBD1 covers 7 bases. The CDR3 extends over 13 amino acids. The germline CDR1 and CDR2 sequences are KGHSH and LQKENI. The trim removed 8 bases at V and 2 bases at J, leaving 6 bases unmatched. The CDR3 loop reads CASQTGQAYEQYF. CDR3 DNA: TGTGCCAGCCAGACAGGGCAAGCCTACGAGCAGTACTTC. The full variable domain, its missing parts supplied by reference TRBV18 and TRBJ2-7, is NAGVMQNPRHLVRRRGQEARLRCSPMKGHSHVYWYRQLPEEGLKFMVYLQKENIIDESGMPKERFSAEFPKEGPSILRIQQVVRGDSAAYFCASQTGQAYEQYFGPGTRLTVT.